This T cell receptor beta chain emerged from a study of T cells after yellow fever vaccination. Study context: Libraries from low-cell-number fractions were prepared with the SMART-Seq v4 Ultra Low Input RNA kit. The study, taken as a whole, reports: Once the booster was given, most primary-vaccination clones reappeared, at 95% to 98% for CD4 and around 90% for CD8. Researchers cautioned that FACS-sorted repertoires could harbor abundant clonotypes contaminating from the bulk population.

Using its own MiXCR run on the 5' RACE reads, TCRdb lists one record per CDR3 protein. The top ten clones hold over 3% of a sample with around 320,000 distinct CDR3 sequences, approximately 11% of them seen once. This clonotype has a handful of counts. No antigen is known for it. The V end lost 4 bases, the J end lost 7 bases, and 11 bases lay between the germline ends. The CDR3 covers 13 residues. This receptor was obtained from a man between 18 and 29 years old who received the YFV17D yellow fever vaccine. The rearrangement joins TRBV12-3 or TRBV12-4 to TRBJ2-4, with a possible D match to TRBD1 (6 bases). Material: CD4+ T cells sorted from PBMCs, obtained 45 days after the yellow fever booster vaccination. CDR3 region: CASSSNQGNIQYF. The CDR3 nucleotides read TGTGCCAGCAGTTCCAACCAGGGGAACATTCAGTACTTC.